These T cell receptor beta chains were read from a single sample in a study of CD8 T cells in ankylosing spondylitis. TCRdb reprocessed the 5' RACE reads via MiXCR and lists one record per CDR3 protein. The table has approximately 540,000 distinct CDR3 sequences, more than 9.5% seen once; the top ten hold nearly 7%. The specimen was blood, either unsorted or a sorted T cell fraction (not recorded which). Every receptor here comes from a male donor with ankylosing spondylitis. Each CDR3 is given with its conserved first and last residue. The D gene is left open where the match is weak. Clone size is shown for a subset of rows, as once, few, many or a class of expanded clone.

DNA | CDR3 | D | J | size | V
TGTGCCAGCAGTTCTCGAACTCCCTCTTGGAATGAGCAGTTCTTC | CASSSRTPSWNEQFF | NA | TRBJ2-1 | many | TRBV12-3/TRBV12-4
TGTGCCAGCAGCAAACTGAAGCCGGAGGAGGAAAACATTCAGTACTTC | CASSKLKPEEENIQYF | NA | TRBJ2-4 | few | TRBV21-1
TGTGCCAGCAGTTACCGTGCTAGCGGGGGGGAGACCCAGTACTTC | CASSYRASGGETQYF | TRBD2 | TRBJ2-5 | few | TRBV6-5
TGCAGTGCTAGAGATCAGGGGGACTCCTACGAGCAGTACTTC | CSARDQGDSYEQYF | TRBD1 | TRBJ2-7 | NA | TRBV20-1
TGTGCCAGCTCTCCGGGACAGTTTTTCCACGAGCAGTACTTC | CASSPGQFFHEQYF | TRBD1 | TRBJ2-7 | NA | TRBV18
TGCAGTGCGCCGGACCCACTCTATGGCTACACCTTC | CSAPDPLYGYTF | NA | TRBJ1-2 | few | TRBV20-1
TGTGCCAGCAGCTTTTGGCGGTCACGAAGCACAGATACGCAGTATTTT | CASSFWRSRSTDTQYF | NA | TRBJ2-3 | NA | TRBV7-8
TGTGCCAGCAGTCAGACTAGCGGGATCAATGAGCAGTTCTTC | CASSQTSGINEQFF | TRBD2 | TRBJ2-1 | many | TRBV6-2/TRBV6-3
TGTGCCAGCAGTCGCCACAGCAGGGGAAATGACTACGAGCAGTACTTC | CASSRHSRGNDYEQYF | NA | TRBJ2-7 | NA | TRBV27
TGCGCCAGCCGACTCCGGGGGGAGCACGGGGAGCTGTTTTTT | CASRLRGEHGELFF | TRBD2 | TRBJ2-2 | NA | TRBV5-1
TGCGCCAGCAGCTCCCCCGGACAGGGTAATATCTACGAGCAGTACTTC | CASSSPGQGNIYEQYF | TRBD1 | TRBJ2-7 | NA | TRBV5-1
TGCAGTGCTAGAGATCGACTAGCGGGTGACTACAATGAGCAGTTCTTC | CSARDRLAGDYNEQFF | TRBD2 | TRBJ2-1 | few | TRBV20-1
TGTGCCATCAGACCGGGACTAGCCGGTCCCGGGGAGCTGTTTTTT | CAIRPGLAGPGELFF | TRBD2 | TRBJ2-2 | many | TRBV10-3
TGTGCCATCAGTGATACCAGGAGGGAGACCCAGTACTTC | CAISDTRRETQYF | NA | TRBJ2-5 | few | TRBV10-3
TGTGCCAGCTCATCAGACGGGACAGGGGCTATGGATACGCAGTATTTT | CASSSDGTGAMDTQYF | TRBD1 | TRBJ2-3 | NA | TRBV18
TGTGCCAGCAGTTTATTGAATGGACAGCCCCAGCATTTT | CASSLLNGQPQHF | NA | TRBJ1-5 | few | TRBV27
TGTGCCAGCAGCCCAGATTTTGGGGCGGGCGAGCAGTTCTTC | CASSPDFGAGEQFF | NA | TRBJ2-1 | NA | TRBV7-7
TGCGCCAGCAGCCCGCGGACAGGGATTGATCAGCCCCAGCATTTT | CASSPRTGIDQPQHF | TRBD1 | TRBJ1-5 | few | TRBV4-1
TGTGCCAGCAGCTTAGAATTCGGTAGCGGGAGTATCCCCTACGAGCAGTACTTC | CASSLEFGSGSIPYEQYF | TRBD2 | TRBJ2-7 | NA | TRBV11-1
TGTGCCAGCAGCATGACAGTGGGGGATTCCCAGACCCAGTACTTC | CASSMTVGDSQTQYF | NA | TRBJ2-5 | NA | TRBV5-5
TGTGCCAGCAGCCAAGGACAGGGACTTAACACCGGGGAGCTGTTTTTT | CASSQGQGLNTGELFF | TRBD1 | TRBJ2-2 | NA | TRBV7-2
TGCAGCGCCCAACTAGCGTCTAACACAGATACGCAGTATTTT | CSAQLASNTDTQYF | TRBD2 | TRBJ2-3 | few | TRBV29-1
TGTGCCAGCTGTAGCGGGACCAACAATGAGCAGTTCTTC | CASCSGTNNEQFF | TRBD2 | TRBJ2-1 | few | TRBV6-2/TRBV6-3
TGTGCCAGCAGCCCAGGGGCGGGCTCCTACGAGCAGTACTTC | CASSPGAGSYEQYF | NA | TRBJ2-7 | few | TRBV7-9
TGCGCCAGCAGCCATGGGGACACTACTAATGAAAAACTGTTTTTT | CASSHGDTTNEKLFF | NA | TRBJ1-4 | few | TRBV4-1
TGTGCCTGGAAATCATACTCTGGGGCCAACGTCCTGACTTTC | CAWKSYSGANVLTF | NA | TRBJ2-6 | few | TRBV30
TGTGCCAGCAGCTTTTGGCAGGAAGGGGCCAAAAACATTCAGTACTTC | CASSFWQEGAKNIQYF | NA | TRBJ2-4 | NA | TRBV7-8
TGTGCCATCAGTGACGACAGGGGAGAAGGGGACACTGAAGCTTTCTTT | CAISDDRGEGDTEAFF | TRBD1 | TRBJ1-1 | NA | TRBV10-3
TGTGCCAGCAGCTCCCTTTTGATCGGGGAGCTGTTTTTT | CASSSLLIGELFF | NA | TRBJ2-2 | NA | TRBV11-2
TGTGCCAGCAGTTATAGATATATATCAGGGGGCGGGAGGGACATCTACAATGAGCAGTTCTTC | CASSYRYISGGGRDIYNEQFF | NA | TRBJ2-1 | NA | TRBV6-2/TRBV6-3
TGCGCCAGCAGCCAAGATGGGGCAGGGGATCAGCCCCAGCATTTT | CASSQDGAGDQPQHF | NA | TRBJ1-5 | many | TRBV4-1
TGCGCCAGCAGCTTGACACTAGCGGGTGTAGGCAAAAACATTCAGTACTTC | CASSLTLAGVGKNIQYF | TRBD2 | TRBJ2-4 | many | TRBV5-1
TGTGCCAGCAGTGAATCCGGGCGGCAGGCCAACTACGAGCAGTACTTC | CASSESGRQANYEQYF | NA | TRBJ2-7 | NA | TRBV2
TGCAGTGCCCGTCGACTGAACTCCTACGAGCAGTACTTC | CSARRLNSYEQYF | NA | TRBJ2-7 | few | TRBV20-1
TGCGCCAGCAGCTCAGCCCGAGGAGAGAACACTGAAGCTTTCTTT | CASSSARGENTEAFF | NA | TRBJ1-1 | NA | TRBV5-1
TGTGCCGGAGAGGTAGTCCCGACCACTGAAGCTTTCTTT | CAGEVVPTTEAFF | NA | TRBJ1-1 | many | TRBV2
TGTGCCAGCAGTTCCTCTGCTGGACGGGCCTACGAGCAGTACTTC | CASSSSAGRAYEQYF | NA | TRBJ2-7 | NA | TRBV12-3/TRBV12-4
TGCAGTGCCCCGACAGGAGGCGCGAGCGGAGGCGTCGGATGGGAGACCCAGTACTTC | CSAPTGGASGGVGWETQYF | NA | TRBJ2-5 | NA | TRBV20-1
TGTGCCAGCGCTAGGCAGCGGGAGCCCTACAATGAGCAGTTCTTC | CASARQREPYNEQFF | TRBD2 | TRBJ2-1 | NA | TRBV5-6
TGTGCCAGCAGTTTAAGCCAGGGTGATAATTCACCCCTCCACTTT | CASSLSQGDNSPLHF | NA | TRBJ1-6 | many | TRBV12-3/TRBV12-4
TGTGCCAGCAGCCCAGGTCGGGACAGCCAAGAGACCCAGTACTTC | CASSPGRDSQETQYF | TRBD1 | TRBJ2-5 | NA | TRBV3-1
TGCAGTGCTAGCGGGGACTCCGGTAGCACAGATACGCAGTATTTT | CSASGDSGSTDTQYF | NA | TRBJ2-3 | NA | TRBV20-1
TGTGCCAGCAGCCCCCCGGACAGGGAACTCGAAGCTTTCTTT | CASSPPDRELEAFF | TRBD1 | TRBJ1-1 | NA | TRBV13
TGTGCCAGCAGCTTAGGGTTCTTC | CASSLGFF | NA | TRBJ2-1 | few | TRBV7-9
TGTGCCAGCACTCTCGACAGCCACTTCACAGATACGCAGTATTTT | CASTLDSHFTDTQYF | NA | TRBJ2-3 | NA | TRBV6-4
TGTGCCAGCAGTATGAGTTACACCGGGGAGCTGTTTTTT | CASSMSYTGELFF | NA | TRBJ2-2 | NA | TRBV12-3/TRBV12-4
TGTGCCACCAGTGGTGCCCCGGGGCAGGGGGCAGGTGAGACCCAGTACTTC | CATSGAPGQGAGETQYF | TRBD1 | TRBJ2-5 | NA | TRBV24-1
TGCAGCGTTGTACCGGGACCGTCGAACACTGAAGCTTTCTTT | CSVVPGPSNTEAFF | NA | TRBJ1-1 | many | TRBV29-1
TGTGCCAGCAGCTTAGTTTATGGCTCCTACAATGAGCAGTTCTTC | CASSLVYGSYNEQFF | NA | TRBJ2-1 | NA | TRBV7-9
TGCGCCAGCAGCCACCGGGCCTCCTCACATACGCAGTATTTT | CASSHRASSHTQYF | NA | TRBJ2-3 | NA | TRBV10-1
TGTGCCACCAGCAGAGCGCCAGCGGGAGGCCCCGGGGAGCTGTTTTTT | CATSRAPAGGPGELFF | TRBD2 | TRBJ2-2 | NA | TRBV15
TGCAGCGTTGAAGAGGGGACAGTTAACACTGAAGCTTTCTTT | CSVEEGTVNTEAFF | TRBD1 | TRBJ1-1 | many | TRBV29-1
TGTGCCAGCAGTCGTAATCGTGGGGACACTGAAGCTTTCTTT | CASSRNRGDTEAFF | NA | TRBJ1-1 | NA | TRBV2
TGTGCCAGCAGCCCCGGCCCTCCGAACACTGAAGCTTTCTTT | CASSPGPPNTEAFF | NA | TRBJ1-1 | few | TRBV11-2
TGCAGTGCTAGAGAACAGGGAGGGGATGGAGCTTTCTTT | CSAREQGGDGAFF | NA | TRBJ1-1 | NA | TRBV20-1